These 3 T cell receptor beta chains were all obtained from the same sample, sequenced in a study of memory CD4+ T cells and cytomegalovirus serostatus. The sort gate was single viable CD3+CD4+CD8-CD45RO+ cells for memory CD4+ T cells. Only in-frame clones appear in the TCRdb table, and some are missing; sequencing was by immunoSEQ multiplex PCR. Of 80,000 or so clones listed, about 78% are singletons. The source material was memory CD4+ T cells from blood. These receptors all stem from an adult in good health and CMV-seropositive.

The V call is TRBV4-2, the J call TRBJ2-5; TRBD2 matches 12 bases. The CDR3 has 17 amino acids. Losses at the gene ends were 4 bases for V and 4 bases for J; bases not matched to a gene: 10. The germline V gene has CDR1 LGHNA and CDR2 YNFKEQ. The chain's CDR3 is CASSPAKLAGGGETQYF. The CDR3 DNA is TGTGCCAGCAGCCCCGCGAAACTAGCGGGGGGAGGAGAGACCCAGTACTTC.

This clone has a handful of counts. The genes are TRBV18 and TRBJ2-7; possible D gene TRBD1, 6 bases. Trimming removed 1 base at V and 3 bases at J, with 13 bases between. This CDR3 region has 15 residues. Germline lookup yields CDR1 KGHSH and CDR2 LQKENI. CDR3 nucleotide sequence: TGTGCCAGCTCACCACGGGCAGGGGCTGGCTACGAGCAGTACGTC. It yields the protein CASSPRAGAGYEQYV.

Worth noting for this clone: Other DNA sequences of this sample code for an identical CDR3. As DNA, the CDR3 is TGTGCCAGCAGTTTAAGATCGAGCACTGAAGCTTTCTTT. Amino acid sequence: CASSLRSSTEAFF. This sequence joins TRBV27 and TRBJ1-1; D remains unclear. The V end lost 2 bases, the J end lost 4 bases, and 8 bases lay between the germline ends. CDR1 and CDR2 (germline): MNHEY, SMNVEV (reference sequence). CDR3 length: 13 residues.